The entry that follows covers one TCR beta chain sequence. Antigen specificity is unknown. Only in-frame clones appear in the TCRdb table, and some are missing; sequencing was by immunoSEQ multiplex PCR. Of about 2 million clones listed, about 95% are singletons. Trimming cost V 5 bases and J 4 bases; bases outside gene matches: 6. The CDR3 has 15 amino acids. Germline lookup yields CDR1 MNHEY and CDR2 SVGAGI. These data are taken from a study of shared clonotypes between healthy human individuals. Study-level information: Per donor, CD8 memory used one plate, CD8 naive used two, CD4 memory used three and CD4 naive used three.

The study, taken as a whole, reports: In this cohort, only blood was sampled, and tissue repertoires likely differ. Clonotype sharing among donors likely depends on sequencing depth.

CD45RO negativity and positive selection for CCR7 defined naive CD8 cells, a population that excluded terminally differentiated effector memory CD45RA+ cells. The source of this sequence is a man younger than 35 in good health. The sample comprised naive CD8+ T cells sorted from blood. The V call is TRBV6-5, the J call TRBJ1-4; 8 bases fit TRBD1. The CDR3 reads CASSGGQGLNEKLFF. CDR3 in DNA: TGTGCCAGCAGTGGCGGACAGGGACTTAATGAAAAACTGTTTTTT.